The next 8 T cell receptor beta chains were all read from a single sample in a study of a mutant IDH1 vaccine in newly diagnosed glioma. Described time point: week 23, last vaccination. Every vaccine dose comprised 300 ug of mutant IDH1 20-mer peptide plus topical imiquimod. Profiled with immunoSEQ multiplex PCR; TCRdb holds only in-frame clones, not every one. The sample includes 82,000 or so clones, 75% to 85% of them seen just once. Their antigens remain unidentified. The sequencing here drew on PBMCs, taken from a glioma patient whose treatment included an IDH1 peptide vaccine. Receptors were obtained from a man between 25 and 39 years old with glioma. Some clones in this sample may be carry-over from other donors' samples.

The CDR3 here is CASSLGSPSSYEQYF. The CDR3 coding sequence is TGTGCCAGCAGCTTAGGCAGCCCTAGCTCCTACGAGCAGTACTTC. This chain joins TRBV5-4 and TRBJ2-7; D gene ambiguous. V lost 2 bases and J lost 0, with 12 bases in between. The CDR3 covers 15 residues. CDR1 and CDR2 from the germline V gene are SGHNT and YYREEE (reference sequence).

This rearrangement joins TRBV28 to TRBJ1-4; D is possibly TRBD1 (6 bases). The CDR3 has 14 amino acids. Between the trimmed V and J ends, which lost 7 bases and 0 bases, there was a span of 9 bases. CDR1 is MDHEN, CDR2 SYDVKM, per germline. The CDR3 DNA follows: TGTGCCAGCACCTGGACAGCAACTAATGAAAAACTGTTTTTT. Amino acids: CASTWTATNEKLFF.

V gene TRBV5-6 combines with J gene TRBJ2-3; 14 nucleotides agree with TRBD2. The germline gives CDR1 SGHDT, CDR2 YYEEEE. The CDR3 has 16 amino acids. Trimming at V came to 2 bases and at J to 8 bases, leaving 7 bases not matched to a gene. The CDR3 region is CASSLLGTSGRGTQYF. The CDR3 region has the DNA TGTGCCAGCAGCTTACTCGGGACTAGCGGGAGAGGTACGCAGTATTTT.

J is TRBJ1-1 and V is TRBV4-3; D not resolved. This CDR3 region has 9 residues. The germline V gene encodes CDR1 LGHNA and CDR2 YSLEER. V was pared by 10 bases and J by 7 bases, with 7 bases between. This CDR3 is CATPYEAFF. The CDR3 DNA sequence: TGCGCCACGCCCTATGAAGCTTTCTTT.

J is TRBJ1-1 and V is TRBV27, with 7 bases identical to TRBD1. Trimming took 5 bases from V and 2 from J; bases not matched to a gene: 17. This CDR3 has 18 residues. The V gene's germline CDR1 is MNHEY and CDR2 SMNVEV (reference sequence). CDR3 sequence (DNA): TGTGCCAGCAGTGACACTCCACCCGGGACAGACCATAACACTGAAGCTTTCTTT. It encodes CASSDTPPGTDHNTEAFF.

The chain carries TRBV19 and TRBJ2-1; 9 bases fit TRBD2. This CDR3 spans 14 amino acids. CDR1 and CDR2 (germline): LNHDA, SQIVND (reference sequence). The V gene end was trimmed by 5 bases and the J gene end by 4 bases; junction bases not matched to a gene: 3. CDR3 sequence (DNA): TGTGCCAGTAGTCTAGCGGGACGGTACAATGAGCAGTTCTTC. It encodes CASSLAGRYNEQFF.

The chain is built from TRBV5-1 and TRBJ2-1, with a possible D match to TRBD1 (6 bases). Germline V gives CDR1 SGHRS, CDR2 YFSETQ. V lost 0 bases and J lost 6, with 10 bases in between. CDR3 length equals 14 residues. CDR3 DNA sequence: TGCGCCAGCAGCTTGGGGGACACTAGCAATGAGCAGTTCTTC. The encoded protein is CASSLGDTSNEQFF. The full variable domain, in which reference TRBV5-1 and TRBJ2-1 provide the parts outside the CDR3, is KAGVTQTPRYLIKTRGQQVTLSCSPISGHRSVSWYQQTPGQGLQFLFEYFSETQRNKGNFPGRFSGRQFSNSRSEMNVSTLELGDSALYLCASSLGDTSNEQFFGPGTRLTVL.

This chain connects TRBV10-2 to TRBJ2-5; TRBD2 agrees at 7 bases. The DNA end is a closer match to TRBJ2-7, so the J assignment may be wrong. Germline V lookup: CDR1 WSHSY, CDR2 SAAADI. This CDR3 is 15 amino acids long. CDR3 nucleotide sequence: TGCGCCAGCAGGGATAGCGGGCGGAGCTCCTACGAGCAGTACTTC. It is translated as CASRDSGRSSYEQYF.